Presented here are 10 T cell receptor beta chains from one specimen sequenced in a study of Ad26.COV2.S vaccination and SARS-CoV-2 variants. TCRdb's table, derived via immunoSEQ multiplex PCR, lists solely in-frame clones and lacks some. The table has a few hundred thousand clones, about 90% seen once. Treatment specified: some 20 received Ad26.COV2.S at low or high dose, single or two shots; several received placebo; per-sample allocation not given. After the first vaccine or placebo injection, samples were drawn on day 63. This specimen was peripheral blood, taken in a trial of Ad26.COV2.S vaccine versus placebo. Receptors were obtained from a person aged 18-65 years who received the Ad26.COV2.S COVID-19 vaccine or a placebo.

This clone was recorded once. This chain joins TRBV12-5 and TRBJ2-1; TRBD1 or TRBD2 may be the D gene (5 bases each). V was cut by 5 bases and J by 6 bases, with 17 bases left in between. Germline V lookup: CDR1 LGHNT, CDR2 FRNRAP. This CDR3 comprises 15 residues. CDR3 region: CASGTLGEWANEQFF. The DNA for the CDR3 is TGTGCTAGTGGTACCTTAGGGGAGTGGGCCAATGAGCAGTTCTTC.

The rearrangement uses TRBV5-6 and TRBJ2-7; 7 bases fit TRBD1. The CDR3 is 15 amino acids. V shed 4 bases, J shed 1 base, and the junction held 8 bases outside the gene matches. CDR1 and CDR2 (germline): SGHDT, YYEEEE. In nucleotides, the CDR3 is TGTGCCAGCAGCCGATTAGGACAGGTGTCCTACGAGCAGTACTTC. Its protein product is CASSRLGQVSYEQYF.

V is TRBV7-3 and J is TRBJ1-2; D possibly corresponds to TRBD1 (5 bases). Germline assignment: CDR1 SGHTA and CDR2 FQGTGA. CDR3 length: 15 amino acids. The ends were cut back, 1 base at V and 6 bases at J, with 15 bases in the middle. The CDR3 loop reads CASSLKAGRYDGYTF. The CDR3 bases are TGTGCCAGCAGCTTAAAGGCAGGGAGGTACGATGGCTACACCTTC. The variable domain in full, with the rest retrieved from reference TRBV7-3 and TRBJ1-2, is GAGVSQTPSNKVTEKGKYVELRCDPISGHTALYWYRQSLGQGPEFLIYFQGTGAADDSGLPNDRFFAVRPEGSVSTLKIQRTERGDSAVYLCASSLKAGRYDGYTFGSGTRLTVV.

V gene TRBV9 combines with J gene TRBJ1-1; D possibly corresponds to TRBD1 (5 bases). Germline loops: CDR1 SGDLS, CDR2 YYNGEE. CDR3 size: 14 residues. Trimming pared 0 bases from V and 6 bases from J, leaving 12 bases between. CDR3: CASSVAGGWSEAFF. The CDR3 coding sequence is TGTGCCAGCAGCGTAGCTGGGGGGTGGTCTGAAGCTTTCTTT.

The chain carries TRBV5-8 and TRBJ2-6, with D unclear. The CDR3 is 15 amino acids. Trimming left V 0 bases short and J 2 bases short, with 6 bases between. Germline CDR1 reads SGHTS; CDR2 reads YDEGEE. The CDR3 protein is CASSLVGTGANVLTF. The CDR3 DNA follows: TGTGCCAGCAGCTTGGTGGGGACTGGGGCCAACGTCCTGACTTTC.

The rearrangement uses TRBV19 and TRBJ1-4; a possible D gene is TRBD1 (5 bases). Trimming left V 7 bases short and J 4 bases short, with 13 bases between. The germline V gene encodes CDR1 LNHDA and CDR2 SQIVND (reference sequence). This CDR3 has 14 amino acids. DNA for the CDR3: TGTGCCAGTAATCCCGGACACGGTAATGAAAAACTGTTTTTT. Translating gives CASNPGHGNEKLFF.

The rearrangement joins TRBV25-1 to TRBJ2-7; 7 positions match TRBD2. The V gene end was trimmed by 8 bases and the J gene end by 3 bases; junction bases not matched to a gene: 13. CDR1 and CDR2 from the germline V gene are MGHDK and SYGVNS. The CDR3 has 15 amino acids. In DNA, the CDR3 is TGTGCCAGCGCAGAATTCGGGGGAGGGCTCTACGAGCAGTACTTC. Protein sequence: CASAEFGGGLYEQYF.

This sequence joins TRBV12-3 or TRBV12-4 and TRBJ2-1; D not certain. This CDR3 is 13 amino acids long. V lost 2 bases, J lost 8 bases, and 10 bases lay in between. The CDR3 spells CASSLLNFHEQFF. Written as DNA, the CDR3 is TGTGCCAGCAGTTTACTAAACTTCCATGAGCAGTTCTTC.

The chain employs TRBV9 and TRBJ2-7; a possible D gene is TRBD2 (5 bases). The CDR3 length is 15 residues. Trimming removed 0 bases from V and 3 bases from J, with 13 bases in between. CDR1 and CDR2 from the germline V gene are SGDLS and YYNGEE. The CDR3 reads CASSVALGEGYEQYF. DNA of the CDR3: TGTGCCAGCAGCGTAGCGCTCGGGGAAGGCTACGAGCAGTACTTC.

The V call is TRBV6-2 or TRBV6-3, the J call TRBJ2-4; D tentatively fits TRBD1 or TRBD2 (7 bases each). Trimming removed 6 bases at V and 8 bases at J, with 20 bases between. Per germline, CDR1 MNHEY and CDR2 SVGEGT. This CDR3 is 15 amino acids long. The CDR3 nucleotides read TGTGCCAGCAGCCCGAGGGGGCGGGAGCTGTACATTCAGTACTTC. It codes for CASSPRGRELYIQYF.